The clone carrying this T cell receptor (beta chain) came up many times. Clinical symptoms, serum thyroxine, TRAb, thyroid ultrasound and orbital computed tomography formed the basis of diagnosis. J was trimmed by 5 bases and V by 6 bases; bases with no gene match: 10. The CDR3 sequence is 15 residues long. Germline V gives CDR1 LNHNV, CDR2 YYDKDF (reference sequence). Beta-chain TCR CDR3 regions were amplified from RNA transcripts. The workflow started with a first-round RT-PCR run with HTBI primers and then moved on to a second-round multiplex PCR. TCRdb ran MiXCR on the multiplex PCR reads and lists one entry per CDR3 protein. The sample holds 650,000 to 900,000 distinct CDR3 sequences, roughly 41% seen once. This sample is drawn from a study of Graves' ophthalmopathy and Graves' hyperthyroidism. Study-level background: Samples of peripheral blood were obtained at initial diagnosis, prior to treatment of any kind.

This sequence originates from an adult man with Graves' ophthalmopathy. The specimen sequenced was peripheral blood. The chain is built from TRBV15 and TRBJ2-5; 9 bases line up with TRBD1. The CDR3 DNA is TGTGCCACCAGTTCCGGGACAGGGTCAGGGGAGACCCAGTACTTC. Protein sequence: CATSSGTGSGETQYF.